What follows is one T cell receptor (beta chain) and its context. Its antigen is unidentified. This entry belongs to a study of graft-versus-host responses after intestinal transplantation. Study details: Isolated intestinal, liver-intestinal, or multivisceral transplants had been given to the recipients. Recipients uniformly received anti-thymocyte globulin induction, followed by tacrolimus and steroids for roughly 3 years.

Here immunoSEQ multiplex PCR was the method, and the copy in TCRdb shows in-frame clones only, minus some. The sample has 15,000 or so clones, around 69% seen once. Lymphocytes (intraepithelial and lamina propria) were released by processing the graft tissue. Points from the study as a whole: There were GvH clones found in recipient marrow, and some of them appeared first in ileum or blood.

This sequence was found in a human patient who received an intestinal transplant, so some T cells may come from the graft donor. The sequences come from ileum tissue, collected 14 days after transplant.

The CDR3 sequence: CASSPKGGDNQPQHF. CDR3 nucleotides: TGTGCCAGCAGCCCAAAGGGAGGTGACAATCAGCCCCAGCATTTT. The genes are TRBV7-2 and TRBJ1-5, with D unclear. The V end was cut by 5 bases, the J end by 3 bases, with 14 bases between. CDR3 length: 15 amino acids. In germline, CDR1 is SGHTA, CDR2 FQGNSA. Full variable domain (outside the CDR3, taken from reference TRBV7-2 and TRBJ1-5): GAGVSQSPSNKVTEKGKDVELRCDPISGHTALYWYRQSLGQGLEFLIYFQGNSAPDKSGLPSDRFSAERTGGSVSTLTIQRTQQEDSAVYLCASSPKGGDNQPQHFGDGTRLSIL.